This T cell receptor beta chain appears in the sequencing data of a study of blood T cell repertoires in COVID-19. As for the study in general: Material from acute and convalescent COVID-19 was sourced from the United States, Italy and Spain. T cells, B-cell-depleted T cells, or PBMCs supplied cDNA or gDNA.

Germline-derived CDR1 and CDR2 are SGHRS and YFSETQ. The length of the CDR3 is 17 residues. Trimming stripped 2 bases from V and 5 bases from J, with 20 bases between. Assay: immunoSEQ multiplex PCR; the TCRdb copy retains only in-frame clones and omits some. The table lists over 45,000 clones, about nine tenths of them singletons. This clonotype was obtained from a man aged 55 to 70 with active COVID-19. Sequencing was done on a sample of peripheral blood. The V and J genes are TRBV5-1 and TRBJ2-1; D is perhaps TRBD2 (6 bases). The chain's CDR3 is CASSLRAGLGADNEQFF. CDR3 nucleotides: TGCGCCAGCAGCTTAAGGGCGGGGTTAGGTGCGGACAATGAGCAGTTCTTC.